Listed below are T cell receptor beta chains from one sample, sequenced in a study of siplizumab effects on memory and regulatory T cells. Profiling relied on immunoSEQ multiplex PCR, and the TCRdb table lists in-frame clones only, not all of them. The table has over 85,000 clones, roughly 92% seen once. The sequencing sample was made of CD4+ T cells sorted from blood. Receptor source: a human donor in good health. Both conserved end residues are part of each CDR3. D genes are given only for firm matches. Some rows have no size entry. The others give once, few or many, or a class for an expanded clone.

j_gene,d_gene,v_gene,abundance,CDR3aa,CDR3nt
TRBJ1-2,TRBD1,TRBV7-9,NA,CASSLARTGIHGYTF,TGTGCCAGCAGCTTAGCTCGGACAGGGATTCATGGCTACACCTTC
TRBJ1-1,NA,TRBV30,NA,CAWSFPFGGTEAFF,TGTGCCTGGAGTTTCCCTTTCGGGGGCACTGAAGCTTTCTTT
TRBJ1-2,TRBD1,TRBV18,once,CASSRDRGGYTF,TGTGCCAGCTCCCGGGACAGGGGGGGCTACACCTTC
TRBJ2-1,NA,TRBV2,NA,CASSTGTHNEQFF,TGTGCCAGCAGCACCGGGACTCACAATGAGCAGTTCTTC
TRBJ1-5,NA,TRBV5-4,NA,CASSSGTGRNQPQHF,TGTGCCAGCAGCTCTGGGACGGGCCGAAATCAGCCCCAGCATTTT
TRBJ1-5,TRBD1,TRBV7-2,NA,CASSLDRSQPQHF,TGTGCCAGCAGCCTGGACAGGTCCCAGCCCCAGCATTTT
TRBJ1-1,TRBD1,TRBV18,NA,CASSPNRDRRVNTEAFF,TGTGCCAGCTCACCGAACCGGGACAGGAGAGTTAACACTGAAGCTTTCTTT
TRBJ1-3,NA,TRBV5-6,NA,CASSLVQSMVGNTIYF,TGTGCCAGCAGCTTGGTGCAGTCAATGGTAGGAAACACCATATATTTT
TRBJ2-3,NA,TRBV5-1,NA,CASSLLLQGTDTQYF,TGCGCCAGCAGCTTGTTGTTGCAGGGAACAGATACGCAGTATTTT
TRBJ2-5,NA,TRBV19,NA,CASSIGGVMETQYF,TGTGCCAGTAGTATAGGGGGAGTAATGGAGACCCAGTACTTC
TRBJ1-1,NA,TRBV7-2,few,CASSLAVGQPNTEAFF,TGTGCCAGCAGCTTAGCTGTAGGACAGCCTAACACTGAAGCTTTCTTT
TRBJ2-1,TRBD2,TRBV6-1,once,CASTLGTINNEQFF,TGTGCCAGCACCTTGGGGACTATTAACAATGAGCAGTTCTTC
TRBJ2-7,NA,TRBV27,NA,CASSLSPKRPSGSYEQYF,TGTGCCAGCAGTTTATCGCCTAAGAGGCCGTCCGGCTCCTACGAGCAGTACTTC
TRBJ1-4,NA,TRBV28,few,CASSVASEKLFF,TGTGCCAGCTCCGTGGCTTCCGAAAAACTGTTTTTT
TRBJ2-4,TRBD1,TRBV10-2,NA,CASSESTGGNIQYF,TGCGCCAGCAGTGAGTCCACAGGGGGCAACATTCAGTACTTC
TRBJ2-3,NA,TRBV5-1,NA,CASSIGQTDTQYF,TGCGCCAGCAGCATCGGTCAGACAGATACGCAGTATTTT
TRBJ1-3,NA,TRBV25-1,NA,CASSEGWTVGNTIYF,TGTGCCAGCAGTGAGGGGTGGACGGTGGGAAACACCATATATTTT
TRBJ2-2,NA,TRBV7-8,NA,CASSLDPDGELFF,TGTGCCAGCAGCTTAGACCCAGACGGGGAGCTGTTTTTT